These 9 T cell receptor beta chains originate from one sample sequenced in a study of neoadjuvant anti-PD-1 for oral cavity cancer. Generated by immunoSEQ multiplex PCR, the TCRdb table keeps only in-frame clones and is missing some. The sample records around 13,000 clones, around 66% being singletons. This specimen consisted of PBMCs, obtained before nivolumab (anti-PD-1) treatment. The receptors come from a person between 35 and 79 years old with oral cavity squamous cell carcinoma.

CDR3 DNA: TGTGCCAGCAGTTTTCAGACGAACTCAGATACGCAGTATTTT. Residues: CASSFQTNSDTQYF. The V gene is TRBV27, the J gene TRBJ2-3; D gene unclear. V lost 3 bases to trimming and J lost 4 bases, with 11 bases between them. The V gene's germline CDR1 is MNHEY and CDR2 SMNVEV (reference sequence). This CDR3 is 14 amino acids long.

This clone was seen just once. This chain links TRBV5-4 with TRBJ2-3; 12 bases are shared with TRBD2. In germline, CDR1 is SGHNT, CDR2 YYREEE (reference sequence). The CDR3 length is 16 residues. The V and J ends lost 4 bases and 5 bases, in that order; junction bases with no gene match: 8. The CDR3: CASSRSSGGAEDTQYF. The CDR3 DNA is TGTGCCAGCAGCAGATCTAGCGGGGGGGCTGAAGATACGCAGTATTTT.

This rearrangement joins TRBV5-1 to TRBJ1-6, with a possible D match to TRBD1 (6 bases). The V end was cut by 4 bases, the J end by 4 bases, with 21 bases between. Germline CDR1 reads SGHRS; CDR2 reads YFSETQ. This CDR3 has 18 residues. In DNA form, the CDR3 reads TGCGCCAGCAGCGCAAGCAACTCCGGGACACGATATAATTCACCCCTCCACTTT. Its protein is CASSASNSGTRYNSPLHF.

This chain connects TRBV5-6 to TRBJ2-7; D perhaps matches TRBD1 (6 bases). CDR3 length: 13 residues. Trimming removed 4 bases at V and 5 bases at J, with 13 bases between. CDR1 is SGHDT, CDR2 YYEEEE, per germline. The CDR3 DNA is TGTGCCAGCAGCCGAGGACAGAGCGACGAGCAGTACTTC. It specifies CASSRGQSDEQYF. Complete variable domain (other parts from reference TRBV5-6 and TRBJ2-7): DAGVTQSPTHLIKTRGQQVTLRCSPKSGHDTVSWYQQALGQGPQFIFQYYEEEERQRGNFPDRFSGHQFPNYSSELNVNALLLGDSALYLCASSRGQSDEQYFGPGTRLTVT.

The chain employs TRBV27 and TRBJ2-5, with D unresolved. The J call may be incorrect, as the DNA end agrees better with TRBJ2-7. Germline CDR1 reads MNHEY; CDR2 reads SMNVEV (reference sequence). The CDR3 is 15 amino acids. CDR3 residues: CASSLKPTWDYEQYF. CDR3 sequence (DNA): TGTGCCAGCAGTTTAAAACCGACTTGGGACTACGAGCAGTACTTC.

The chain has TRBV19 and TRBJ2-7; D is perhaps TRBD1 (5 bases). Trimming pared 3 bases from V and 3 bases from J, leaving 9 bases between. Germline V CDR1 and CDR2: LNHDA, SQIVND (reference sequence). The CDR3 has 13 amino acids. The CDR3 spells CASSMVRDYEQYF. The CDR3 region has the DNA TGTGCCAGTAGTATGGTCAGGGACTACGAGCAGTACTTC.

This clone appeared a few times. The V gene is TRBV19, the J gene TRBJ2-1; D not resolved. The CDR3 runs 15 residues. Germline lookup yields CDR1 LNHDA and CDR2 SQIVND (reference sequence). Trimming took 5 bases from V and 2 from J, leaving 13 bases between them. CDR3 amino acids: CASSSATLPYNEQFF. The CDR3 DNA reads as TGTGCCAGTAGTTCAGCCACTCTACCCTACAATGAGCAGTTCTTC.

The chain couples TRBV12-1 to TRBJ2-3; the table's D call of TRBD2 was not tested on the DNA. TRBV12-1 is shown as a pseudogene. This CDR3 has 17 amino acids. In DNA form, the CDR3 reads TGTGCCAGCAGCCCGGGACTAGCGGGACCGCCGTTGGAAACGCAGTATTTT. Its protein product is CASSPGLAGPPLETQYF.

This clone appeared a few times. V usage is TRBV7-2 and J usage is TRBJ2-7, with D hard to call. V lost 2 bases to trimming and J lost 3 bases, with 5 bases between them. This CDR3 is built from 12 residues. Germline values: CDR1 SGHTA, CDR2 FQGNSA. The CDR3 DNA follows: TGTGCCAGCAGCTTAAACAGCTACGAGCAGTACTTC. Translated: CASSLNSYEQYF.